This T cell receptor beta chain emerged from a study of T cell responses to AZD1222 COVID-19 vaccine. From germline, CDR1 is MRHNA and CDR2 SNTAGT. The CDR3 totals 16 residues. Trimming at V came to 10 bases and at J to 1 base, leaving 14 bases not matched to a gene. Some clones are missing from TCRdb's copy, which holds only in-frame ones; the method was immunoSEQ multiplex PCR. The repertoire includes about 70,000 clones, roughly 85% of them detected once, and roughly 22% sits in the top ten. The chain is built from TRBV6-4 and TRBJ1-2; 8 bases fit TRBD1. The TCR sequence derives from an adult in good health. Sequenced here: peripheral blood, sampled on day 0 of AZD1222 vaccination. The CDR3 spells CATRAGQGIYNYGYTF. In DNA form, the CDR3 reads TGTGCCACCCGAGCCGGACAGGGTATTTATAACTATGGCTACACCTTC.